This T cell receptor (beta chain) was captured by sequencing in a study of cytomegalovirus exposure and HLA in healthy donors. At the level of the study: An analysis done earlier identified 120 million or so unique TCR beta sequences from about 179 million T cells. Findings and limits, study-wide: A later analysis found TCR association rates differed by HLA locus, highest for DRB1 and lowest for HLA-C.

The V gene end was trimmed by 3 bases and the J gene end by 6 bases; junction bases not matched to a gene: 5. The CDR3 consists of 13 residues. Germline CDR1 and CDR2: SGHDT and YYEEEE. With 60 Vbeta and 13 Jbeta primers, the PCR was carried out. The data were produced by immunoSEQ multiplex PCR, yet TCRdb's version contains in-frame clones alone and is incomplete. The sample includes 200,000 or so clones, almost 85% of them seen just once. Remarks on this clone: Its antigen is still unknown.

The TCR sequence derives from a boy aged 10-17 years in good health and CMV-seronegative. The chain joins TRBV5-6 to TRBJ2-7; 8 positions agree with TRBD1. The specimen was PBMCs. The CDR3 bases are TGTGCCAGCAGCTCCGGGACAGGCCTCGAGCAGTACTTC. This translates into CASSSGTGLEQYF.